This T cell receptor beta chain was recovered during a study of CD8 T cells in Susac syndrome. With random hexamers, about 0.45 to 1 ug RNA was reverse transcribed. An immunoSEQ multiplex PCR generated amplified TCR beta CDR3 products spanning 54 Vbeta and 13 Jbeta. In TCRdb, the immunoSEQ multiplex PCR reads were re-called with MiXCR into one record per CDR3 protein. Seen here are some 260,000 distinct CDR3 sequences, roughly 81% observed once, and the top ten hold about 0.11%. Through negative isolation, CD4+ and CD8+ T cells were obtained, while TEMRA cells were enriched using FACS. The CDR3 extends over 15 amino acids. V dropped 6 bases and J dropped 1; count of bases not matched to a gene: 8. Germline CDR1 is SQVTM and CDR2 is ANQGSEA. Only one count was recorded for this clonotype.

This sequence originates from a human donor with multiple sclerosis. The sample consisted of CD8+ T cells from PBMCs. V usage is TRBV29-1 and J usage is TRBJ2-7; 11 bases align to TRBD1. The CDR3 protein is CSVELDRGLSYEQYF. DNA for the CDR3: TGCAGCGTGGAATTGGACAGGGGGCTTTCCTACGAGCAGTACTTC.